Described below is a single T cell receptor (beta chain) sequence and its context. In the authors' methods: Estimates of nucleated cell counts were drawn from the amplification of reference gene primers. This table comes from immunoSEQ multiplex PCR, and its TCRdb copy is limited to in-frame clones, with some not included. The V and J calls and clone size were taken over from that table, and D and trimming were inferred from the DNA. The repertoire holds 150,000 to 200,000 clones, with 84% as singletons. These data belong to a study of blood T cell repertoires in COVID-19. For the study at large: Collection of acute and convalescent COVID-19 samples took place in the United States, Italy and Spain. Sources were T cells, B-cell-depleted T cells, or PBMCs; the material itself was cDNA or gDNA.

The CDR3 contains 14 residues. From germline, CDR1 is KGHDR and CDR2 SFDVKD. Trimming removed 4 bases at V and 4 bases at J, with 10 bases between. This clonotype was obtained from a man in his late teens or twenties with active or convalescent COVID-19. The specimen sequenced was peripheral blood. The V gene is TRBV24-1, the J gene TRBJ1-3, with D perhaps TRBD1 (5 bases). The CDR3 spells CATSEGGQGNTIYF. In nucleotides, the CDR3 is TGTGCCACCAGTGAGGGTGGACAAGGAAACACCATATATTTT.